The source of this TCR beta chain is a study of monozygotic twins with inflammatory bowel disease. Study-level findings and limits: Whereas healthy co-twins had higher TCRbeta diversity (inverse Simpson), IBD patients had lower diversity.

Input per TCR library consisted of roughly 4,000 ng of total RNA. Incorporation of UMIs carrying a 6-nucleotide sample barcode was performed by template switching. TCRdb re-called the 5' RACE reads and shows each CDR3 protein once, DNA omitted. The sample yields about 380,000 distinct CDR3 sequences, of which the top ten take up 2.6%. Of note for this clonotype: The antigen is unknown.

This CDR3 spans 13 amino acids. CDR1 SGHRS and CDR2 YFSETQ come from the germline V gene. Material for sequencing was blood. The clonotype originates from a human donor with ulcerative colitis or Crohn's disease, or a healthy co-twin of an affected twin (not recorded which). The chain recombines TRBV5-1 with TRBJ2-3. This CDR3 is CASSRDPTDTQYF.